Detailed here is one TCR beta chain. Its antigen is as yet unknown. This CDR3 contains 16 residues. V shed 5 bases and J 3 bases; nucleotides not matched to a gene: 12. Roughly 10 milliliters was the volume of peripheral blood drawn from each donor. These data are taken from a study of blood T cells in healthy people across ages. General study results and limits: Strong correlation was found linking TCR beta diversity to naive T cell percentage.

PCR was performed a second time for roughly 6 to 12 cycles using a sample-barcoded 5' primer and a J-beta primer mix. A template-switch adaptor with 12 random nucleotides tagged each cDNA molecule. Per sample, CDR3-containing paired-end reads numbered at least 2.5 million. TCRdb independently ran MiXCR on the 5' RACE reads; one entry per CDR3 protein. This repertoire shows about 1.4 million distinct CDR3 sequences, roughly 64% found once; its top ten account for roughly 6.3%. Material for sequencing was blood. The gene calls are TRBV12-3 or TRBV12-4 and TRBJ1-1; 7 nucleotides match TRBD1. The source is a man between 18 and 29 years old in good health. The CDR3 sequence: CASSPTTVGQDTEAFF. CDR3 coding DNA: TGTGCCAGCAGTCCGACGACTGTAGGACAGGACACTGAAGCTTTCTTT.